These 22 T cell receptor beta chains share one sample of origin, sequenced in a study of T cells in Graves' hyperthyroidism and ophthalmopathy. Researchers took RNA transcripts and amplified the TCR beta CDR3 regions from them. Using the HTBI primer set, a first-round RT-PCR was run on the TCR CDR3. Using its own MiXCR run on the multiplex PCR reads, TCRdb lists one record per CDR3 protein. In the table there are over 550,000 distinct CDR3 sequences, 16% of which are singletons. Sequencing was carried out using blood. These receptor sequences come from a woman aged 18 to 35 with Graves' hyperthyroidism.

The chain has TRBV4-2 and TRBJ2-5; TRBD1 agrees at 10 bases. This CDR3 is built from 17 residues. Germline V gives CDR1 LGHNA, CDR2 YNFKEQ. Unmatched junction bases numbered 11, after V lost 4 bases and J lost 3 bases. CDR3 residues: CASSPHPDRGKKETQYF. Here the CDR3 DNA reads TGTGCCAGCAGCCCCCACCCGGACAGGGGGAAAAAAGAGACCCAGTACTTC.

In this sample, this clonotype turned up many times. This chain uses TRBV2 with TRBJ2-7, with a weak D call TRBD2 (6 bases). CDR1 and CDR2 from the germline V gene are SNHLY and FYNNEI. With 4 bases removed from V and 4 bases from J, the gap between germline ends came to 14 bases. The CDR3 covers 14 residues. The CDR3 DNA is TGTGCCAGCAGTGCGGGGCTGGGGGGTTACGAGCAGTACTTC. Protein sequence: CASSAGLGGYEQYF.

Ten or more counts support this clonotype. The gene calls are TRBV7-9 and TRBJ2-3; D not resolved. V gave up 6 bases and J gave up 4 bases, with 8 bases separating them. Germline V gives CDR1 SEHNR, CDR2 FQNEAQ (reference sequence). The CDR3 has 12 amino acids. In DNA form, the CDR3 reads TGTGCCAGCAGGTCGCCGGCAGATACGCAGTATTTT. Encoded protein: CASRSPADTQYF.

This clonotype was observed at least ten times. V is TRBV27 and J is TRBJ1-2; D remains unclear. V gave up 8 bases and J gave up 4 bases, with 14 bases separating them. This CDR3 has 13 amino acids. Germline V gives CDR1 MNHEY, CDR2 SMNVEV (reference sequence). As DNA, the CDR3 is TGTGCCAGCTCCCGAAAGGTGAGCTATGGCTACACCTTC. Translating gives CASSRKVSYGYTF.

The chain is built from TRBV29-1 and TRBJ2-5; 10 nucleotides align to TRBD2. J was trimmed by 4 bases and V by 4 bases; bases with no gene match: 9. The CDR3 loop spans 15 amino acids. Looked up from germline, CDR1 is SQVTM and CDR2 is ANQGSEA. The CDR3 DNA is TGCAGCGTTGGACTAGCGGGTCTGACTGGAGAGACCCAGTACTTC. Protein product: CSVGLAGLTGETQYF.

This clonotype was seen repeatedly, ten times or more. The V call is TRBV2, the J call TRBJ2-3; 8 bases fit TRBD2. J lost 2 bases, V lost 8 bases, and 6 bases had no gene match. Germline loops: CDR1 SNHLY, CDR2 FYNNEI. This CDR3 spans 14 amino acids. The CDR3 loop is CASSRLANTDTQYF. CDR3 nucleotides: TGTGCCAGCTCCCGACTAGCGAACACAGATACGCAGTATTTT.

This rearrangement joins TRBV29-1 to TRBJ2-3; possibly TRBD1 or TRBD2 for D (5 bases each). The V end was cut by 4 bases, the J end by 0 bases, with 14 bases between. CDR1 and CDR2 from the germline V gene are SQVTM and ANQGSEA. The CDR3 loop spans 15 amino acids. The CDR3 protein is CSVATGTESTDTQYF. The CDR3 DNA is TGCAGCGTTGCCACCGGGACGGAGAGCACAGATACGCAGTATTTT.

This chain links TRBV6-1 with TRBJ1-1; no reliable D call. Trimming took off 5 bases at V and 0 bases at J, with 10 bases between the two ends. The germline V gene has CDR1 MNHNS and CDR2 SASEGT. This CDR3 contains 14 residues. Written as DNA, the CDR3 is TGTGCCAGCAGTTCTGCCAGGATGAACACTGAAGCTTTCTTT. Translating gives CASSSARMNTEAFF.

This clonotype was seen only a few times. The chain couples TRBV2 to TRBJ2-6, with 8 positions matching TRBD2. Germline V gene lookup returns CDR1 SNHLY and CDR2 FYNNEI. The CDR3 totals 19 residues. Unmatched junction bases numbered 9, after V lost 2 bases and J lost 0 bases. The CDR3: CASSESGGLGYSGANVLTF. The CDR3 DNA reads as TGTGCCAGCAGTGAAAGCGGGGGTCTGGGCTACTCTGGGGCCAACGTCCTGACTTTC.

On this clonotype: Relative to the germline gene, one junction end is altered; a read error may explain this. V usage is TRBV20-1 and J usage is TRBJ1-2, with 8 bases identical to TRBD1. CDR1 DFQATT and CDR2 SNEGSKA come from the germline V gene (reference sequence). The CDR3 runs to 14 residues. Here the CDR3 reads CSARPDRGRNGCTF. The CDR3 region has the DNA TGCAGTGCTAGACCAGACAGGGGACGGAATGGCTGCACCTTC.

The sample holds many counts of this clonotype. The rearrangement joins TRBV28 to TRBJ2-1; TRBD2 agrees at 10 bases. The CDR3 extends over 16 amino acids. The ends lost 2 bases at V and 10 bases at J; junction bases unmatched: 11. Germline lookup yields CDR1 MDHEN and CDR2 SYDVKM. DNA of the CDR3: TGTGCCAGCAGTTTAGGAAGGCTAGCGGGAGTTGAGGAGCAGTTCTTC. The encoded protein is CASSLGRLAGVEEQFF.

The rearrangement links TRBV6-1 to TRBJ2-7, with TRBD1 identical over 8 bases. V dropped 6 bases and J dropped 0; count of bases not matched to a gene: 7. Germline CDR1 and CDR2: MNHNS and SASEGT. The CDR3 runs to 15 residues. The CDR3 protein is CASRRETGGSYEQYF. The CDR3 coding sequence is TGTGCCAGCAGGCGGGAAACAGGGGGCTCCTACGAGCAGTACTTC.

The CDR3 DNA reads as TGTGCCAGCAGCTTAGAATTGACCAGCGGGAGGGACTACAATGAGCAGTTCTTC. Amino acid sequence: CASSLELTSGRDYNEQFF. The rearrangement uses TRBV7-9 and TRBJ2-1; 10 bases fit TRBD2. Trimming cost V 1 base and J 3 bases; bases outside gene matches: 9. Germline CDR1 is SEHNR and CDR2 is FQNEAQ (reference sequence). This CDR3 is built from 18 residues.

This clonotype appeared many times. The J gene is TRBJ1-4, the V gene TRBV27; a weak D match, TRBD1 (6 bases). Trimming took off 6 bases at V and 8 bases at J, with 19 bases between the two ends. This CDR3 is built from 15 residues. In germline, CDR1 is MNHEY, CDR2 SMNVEV (reference sequence). The CDR3 coding sequence is TGTGCCAGCAGCGCCGGGACAAAACTAAGGGAAAAACTGTTTTTT. Translation: CASSAGTKLREKLFF.

This clonotype was recorded at least ten times. The genes are TRBV6-1 and TRBJ2-1, with 10 nucleotides matching TRBD1. Germline CDR1 reads MNHNS; CDR2 reads SASEGT. V shed 7 bases and J 6 bases; nucleotides not matched to a gene: 15. CDR3 size: 17 residues. The DNA of the CDR3 is TGTGCCAGCAAACGCACCTATCCGGGACAGGGGATCAATGAGCAGTTCTTC. Its protein product is CASKRTYPGQGINEQFF.

This clonotype was found many times. J is TRBJ2-7 and V is TRBV7-9; the D is unclear. V was pared by 3 bases and J by 2 bases, with 8 bases between. This CDR3 comprises 13 residues. Germline V gene data show CDR1 as SEHNR and CDR2 as FQNEAQ (reference sequence). The DNA of the CDR3 is TGTGCCAGCAGCTTGGACGGCCCCTACGAGCAGTACTTC. As protein: CASSLDGPYEQYF.

This clonotype was counted ten times or more. V usage is TRBV29-1 and J usage is TRBJ2-3, with a tentative D call TRBD2 (5 bases). Trimming removed 5 bases at V and 4 bases at J, with 19 bases between. The germline CDR1 and CDR2 sequences are SQVTM and ANQGSEA. The CDR3 covers 15 residues. The CDR3 coding sequence is TGCAGCGTTTACACCGAGGGTTCTTCGGCAGATACGCAGTATTTT. Its translation: CSVYTEGSSADTQYF.

There are many counts of this clonotype. CDR3 in DNA: TGTGCCAGCAGTTTTCAGCCGGGGGCACAGGAGCAGTACTTC. Its protein is CASSFQPGAQEQYF. The V gene is TRBV27, the J gene TRBJ2-7; D may correspond to TRBD1 or TRBD2 (6 bases each). The CDR3 is made up of 14 amino acids. The germline V gene encodes CDR1 MNHEY and CDR2 SMNVEV (reference sequence). The V and J ends lost 3 bases and 7 bases respectively, with 16 bases between them.

The chain combines TRBV5-1 with TRBJ1-1, with a weak D call TRBD1 (5 bases). The germline V and J ends were trimmed by 5 bases and 5 bases, with 19 bases remaining between them. This CDR3 has 15 residues. From germline, CDR1 is SGHRS and CDR2 YFSETQ. The CDR3 nucleotides are TGCGCCAGCAGGCAGAACAGGTGGGGGAATACTGAAGCTTTCTTT. Protein: CASRQNRWGNTEAFF.

The chain employs TRBV6-5 and TRBJ1-6; a weak D match, TRBD1 (5 bases). The CDR3 has 17 amino acids. CDR1 is MNHEY, CDR2 SVGAGI, per germline. Between the trimmed V and J ends, which lost 2 bases and 9 bases, there was a span of 20 bases. CDR3 sequence (DNA): TGTGCCAGCAGTTACGTTCTTCGGGACCGCCGTGGTTCACCCCTCCACTTT. Translating gives CASSYVLRDRRGSPLHF.

V usage is TRBV9 and J usage is TRBJ2-7, with D possibly TRBD2 on 6 matching bases. CDR1 and CDR2 from the germline V gene are SGDLS and YYNGEE. The CDR3 covers 14 residues. Deletions cut 1 base from V and 4 bases from J, with 12 bases between. This chain's CDR3 is CASSVTSTTYEQYF. The CDR3 DNA reads TGTGCCAGCAGCGTAACTAGCACTACTTACGAGCAGTACTTC.

In this sample, this clonotype turned up a few times. A much larger clone lies one base from this, so it may be a read error. The chain recombines TRBV28 with TRBJ2-7, with 7 nucleotides matching TRBD1. Trimming at V came to 4 bases and at J to 6 bases, leaving 3 bases not matched to a gene. The CDR3 spans 12 residues. The germline gives CDR1 MDHEN, CDR2 SYDVKM. The CDR3 here is CASSSDRAEQYF. DNA for the CDR3: TGTGCCAGCAGTTCCGACAGGGCCGAGCAGTACTTC.